This TCR beta chain comes out of a study of T-cell reconstitution after alpha-beta-depleted transplantation in children. Trimming took off 3 bases at V and 2 bases at J, with 13 bases between the two ends. The CDR3 has 15 residues. CDR1 is SNHLY and CDR2 is FYNNEI in the germline V gene. This clonotype was counted ten times or more. Using unique molecular identifiers, the investigators prepared the TCRbeta library. In TCRdb, the PCR reads were re-called with MiXCR into one record per CDR3 protein. The data show about 610,000 distinct CDR3 sequences, more than 9% seen once. This rearrangement joins TRBV2 to TRBJ1-2, with TRBD1 as a possible D gene (6 bases). Sequenced material: PBMCs from the stem cell graft donor, taken from the stem cell graft. This sequence was found in a human donor who donated a stem cell graft to a child with acute myeloid leukemia. CDR3 DNA: TGTGCCAGCAGTGATCGACAGGAGCTCAACTATGGCTACACCTTC. This translates into CASSDRQELNYGYTF. Filled out from reference TRBV2 and TRBJ1-2, the complete variable domain reads EPEVTQTPSHQVTQMGQEVILRCVPISNHLYFYWYRQILGQKVEFLVSFYNNEISEKSEIFDDQFSVERPDGSNFTLKIRSTKLEDSAMYFCASSDRQELNYGYTFGSGTRLTVV.